What follows are 17 T cell receptor beta chains derived from one specimen sequenced in a study of T cells in Graves' hyperthyroidism and ophthalmopathy. Using RNA transcripts as the source, TCR beta CDR3 regions were amplified. The primer set for the first-round RT-PCR of the TCR CDR3 was HTBI. TCRdb redid the calling of the multiplex PCR reads with MiXCR, one entry per CDR3 protein. Of hundreds of thousands of distinct CDR3 sequences in the sample, roughly a quarter were seen once. The sequenced sample consisted of blood. The origin of the receptors is a woman aged 40-49 years with Graves' ophthalmopathy.

This rearrangement joins TRBV27 to TRBJ1-2; D call uncertain. The V end was cut by 4 bases, the J end by 6 bases, with 9 bases between. The CDR3 length is 12 residues. The germline V gene has CDR1 MNHEY and CDR2 SMNVEV (reference sequence). The CDR3 region has the DNA TGTGCCAGCAGTTCCTACGGGCATGGCTACACCTTC. Translating gives CASSSYGHGYTF.

This clonotype has a count of ten or more. One end of the junction varies from germline; a read error may be responsible. The J gene is TRBJ1-1, the V gene TRBV30, with D possibly being TRBD1 (5 bases). CDR1 and CDR2 (germline): GTSNPN, SVGIG (reference sequence). CDR3 length: 13 residues. CDR3 bases: TGTGCCTGGAGTGTATCGGGAGGGACTGAATCTTTCTTT. It specifies CAWSVSGGTESFF.

This clonotype was observed at least ten times. The chain carries TRBV27 and TRBJ1-5; tentatively, D is TRBD1 (6 bases). This CDR3 contains 15 residues. The V end lost 6 bases, the J end lost 1 base, and 13 bases lay between the germline ends. Germline V gives CDR1 MNHEY, CDR2 SMNVEV (reference sequence). CDR3 coding DNA: TGTGCCAGCAGGATTATAGGGGGAAGCAATCAGCCCCAGCATTTT. Its protein is CASRIIGGSNQPQHF.

This clonotype was observed at least ten times. The CDR3 DNA follows: TGTGCCAGCACCTTAGCGGGAGGGCCGGTCGGGGAGCTGTTTTTT. This translates into CASTLAGGPVGELFF. This sequence joins TRBV6-2 or TRBV6-3 and TRBJ2-2; 11 bases fit TRBD2. Germline V gives CDR1 MNHEY, CDR2 SVGEGT. V was clipped by 7 bases and J by 7 bases; unmatched bases: 8. This CDR3 is 15 amino acids long.

This sequence joins TRBV6-2 or TRBV6-3 and TRBJ2-7; D is uncertain. V lost 2 bases and J lost 5, with 10 bases in between. The CDR3 length is 13 residues. The V gene's germline CDR1 is MNHEY and CDR2 SVGEGT. CDR3 loop: CASSYRPVHEQYF. The CDR3 DNA sequence: TGTGCCAGCAGTTACCGGCCTGTCCACGAGCAGTACTTC.

This clonotype was observed many times. The gene calls are TRBV7-3 and TRBJ1-1, with 9 bases that match TRBD1. Trimming cost V 3 bases and J 4 bases; bases outside gene matches: 6. Germline V gene lookup returns CDR1 SGHTA and CDR2 FQGTGA. The CDR3 contains 15 residues. CDR3 in amino acids: CASSFGDRDGTEAFF. Written as DNA, the CDR3 is TGTGCCAGCAGCTTCGGGGACAGGGATGGCACTGAAGCTTTCTTT.

This clonotype occurred many times. This sequence joins TRBV10-3 and TRBJ1-1; 9 nucleotides align to TRBD1. The CDR3 contains 13 residues. V lost 6 bases to trimming and J lost 3 bases; unmatched junction nucleotides: 2. Germline V gene sequence: CDR1 ENHRY, CDR2 SYGVKD. CDR3 loop: CAIRRTGDTEAFF. The CDR3 nucleotides are TGTGCCATCAGACGGACAGGGGACACTGAAGCTTTCTTT.

Only a few counts were recorded for this clonotype. The V and J genes are TRBV28 and TRBJ2-5; TRBD1 might be the D (6 bases). V was pared by 5 bases and J by 2 bases, with 21 bases between. The CDR3 is 17 residues long. Per the germline V gene, CDR1 is MDHEN and CDR2 is SYDVKM. Written as DNA, the CDR3 is TGTGCCAGCAGTCTGCGGGTTGGCAGGGGCCAACAAGAGACCCAGTACTTC. It encodes CASSLRVGRGQQETQYF.

This clonotype has a handful of counts. The chain is built from TRBV6-2 or TRBV6-3 and TRBJ2-3, with 7 bases fitting TRBD2. V was clipped by 5 bases and J by 0 bases; unmatched bases: 14. The CDR3 runs 18 residues. Germline CDR1 reads MNHEY; CDR2 reads SVGEGT. The CDR3 nucleotides read TGTGCCAGCAGTCTTTTCCAGCCGGGACTACGAAGCACAGATACGCAGTATTTT. Translated: CASSLFQPGLRSTDTQYF.

This clonotype was seen repeatedly, ten times or more. The chain recombines TRBV15 with TRBJ2-5; tentative D call: TRBD1 (6 bases). CDR3 length: 14 amino acids. The V gene lost 1 base and the J gene lost 5 bases, with 11 bases spanning the gap. Germline values: CDR1 LNHNV, CDR2 YYDKDF (reference sequence). The CDR3 sequence: CATSRAGTGETQYF. CDR3 sequence (DNA): TGTGCCACCAGCAGAGCCGGCACAGGGGAGACCCAGTACTTC.

Many counts were recorded for this clonotype. The chain has TRBV28 and TRBJ1-1, with D uncertain. Per germline, CDR1 MDHEN and CDR2 SYDVKM. The CDR3 extends over 11 amino acids. Trimming pared 3 bases from V and 8 bases from J, leaving 7 bases between. CDR3 sequence (DNA): TGTGCCAGCAGTTTGCCCGGGGAAGCTTTCTTT. Encoded protein: CASSLPGEAFF.

This clonotype was seen many times. This chain uses TRBV28 with TRBJ2-2; unclear D gene. The germline gives CDR1 MDHEN, CDR2 SYDVKM. V shed 1 base and J shed 2 bases, with 2 bases lying between them. The CDR3 totals 13 residues. CDR3 bases: TGTGCCAGCAGTTTATTTAACACCGGGGAGCTGTTTTTT. Its protein is CASSLFNTGELFF.

In its sample, this clonotype was seen many times. The chain recombines TRBV6-5 with TRBJ1-2; D may be TRBD1 (6 bases). Germline CDR1 MNHEY, CDR2 SVGAGI. The CDR3 length is 14 residues. Trimming stripped 7 bases from V and 3 bases from J, with 15 bases between. The CDR3: CASTPWGADYGYTF. In nucleotides, the CDR3 is TGTGCCAGCACCCCATGGGGGGCTGACTATGGCTACACCTTC.

In its sample, this clonotype was seen many times. The V gene is TRBV12-3 or TRBV12-4, the J gene TRBJ2-2, with D uncertain. V gave up 7 bases and J gave up 0 bases, with 15 bases separating them. This CDR3 has 16 residues. CDR3 residues: CASTPRSSANTGELFF. As DNA, the CDR3 is TGTGCCAGCACCCCTCGCTCCAGTGCGAACACCGGGGAGCTGTTTTTT.

This clonotype was counted many times. The V call is TRBV29-1, the J call TRBJ2-5; TRBD1 or TRBD2 may be the D gene (6 bases each). Germline V lookup: CDR1 SQVTM, CDR2 ANQGSEA. V lost 6 bases to trimming and J lost 2 bases, with 13 bases between them. The CDR3 loop spans 13 amino acids. The CDR3 reads CSVGGGPQETQYF. DNA for the CDR3: TGCAGCGTCGGAGGGGGTCCACAAGAGACCCAGTACTTC.

The V gene is TRBV12-3 or TRBV12-4, the J gene TRBJ1-3; D unresolved. The CDR3 consists of 16 residues. V lost 5 bases, J lost 0 bases, and 14 bases lay in between. The CDR3 protein is CASSHRRADSGNTIYF. DNA for the CDR3: TGTGCCAGCAGTCACCGACGAGCTGACTCTGGAAACACCATATATTTT.

There are many counts of this clonotype. Written as DNA, the CDR3 is TGTGCCAGCAGCCCCACCCATGGGCAGTCCTACGAGCAGTACTTC. Its protein product is CASSPTHGQSYEQYF. The J gene is TRBJ2-7, the V gene TRBV5-5; D gene unclear. The CDR3 is made up of 15 amino acids. Looked up from germline, CDR1 is SGHKS and CDR2 is YYEKEE (reference sequence). V dropped 4 bases and J dropped 1 base, with 15 bases sitting between them.